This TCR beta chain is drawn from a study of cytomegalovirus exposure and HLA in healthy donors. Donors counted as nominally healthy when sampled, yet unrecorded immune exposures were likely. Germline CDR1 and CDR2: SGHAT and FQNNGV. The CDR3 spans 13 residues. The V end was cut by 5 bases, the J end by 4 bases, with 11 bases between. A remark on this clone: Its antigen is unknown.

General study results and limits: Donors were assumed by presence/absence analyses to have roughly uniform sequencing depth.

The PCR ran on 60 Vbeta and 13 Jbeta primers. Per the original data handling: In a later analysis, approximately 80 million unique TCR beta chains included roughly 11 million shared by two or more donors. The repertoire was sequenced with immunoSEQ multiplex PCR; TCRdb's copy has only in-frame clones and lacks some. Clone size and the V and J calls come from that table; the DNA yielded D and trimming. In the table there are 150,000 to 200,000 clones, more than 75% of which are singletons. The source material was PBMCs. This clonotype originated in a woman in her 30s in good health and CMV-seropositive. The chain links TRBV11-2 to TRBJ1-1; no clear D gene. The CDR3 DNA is TGTGCCAGCAGCCCACCGAGTTTCACTGAAGCTTTCTTT. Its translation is CASSPPSFTEAFF.